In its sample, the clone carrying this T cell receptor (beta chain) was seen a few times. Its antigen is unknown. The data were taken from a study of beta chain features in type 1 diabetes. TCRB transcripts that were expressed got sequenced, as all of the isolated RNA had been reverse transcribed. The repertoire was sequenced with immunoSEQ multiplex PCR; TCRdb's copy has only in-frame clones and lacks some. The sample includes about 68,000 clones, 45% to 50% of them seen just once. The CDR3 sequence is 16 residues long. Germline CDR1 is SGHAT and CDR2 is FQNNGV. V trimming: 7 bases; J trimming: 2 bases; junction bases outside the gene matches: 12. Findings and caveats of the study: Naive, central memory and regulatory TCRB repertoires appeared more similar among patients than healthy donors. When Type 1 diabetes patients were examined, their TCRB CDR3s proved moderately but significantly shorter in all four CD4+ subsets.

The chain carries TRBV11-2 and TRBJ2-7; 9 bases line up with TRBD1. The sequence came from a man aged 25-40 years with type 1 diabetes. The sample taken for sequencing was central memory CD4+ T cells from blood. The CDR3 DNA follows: TGTGCCAGCACCCTCCAAACAGGGGGCAAAACCTACGAGCAGTACTTC. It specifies CASTLQTGGKTYEQYF.